The rows below give T cell receptor beta chains drawn from one sample of a study of blood T cell repertoires in COVID-19. Sequenced by immunoSEQ multiplex PCR; TCRdb stores in-frame clones only, minus some. The sample has 150,000 or so clones; roughly 81% are singletons. The sequenced sample consisted of peripheral blood. These receptors came from a woman aged 45-59 years with COVID-19, enrolled during active disease. Both conserved end residues are part of each CDR3. D genes are given only for firm matches. Size tells how often a clone was seen (once, few, many) or the class of an expanded clone, and some rows leave it out.

>TRBD1|NA|TRBJ2-5|TRBV5-1
TGCGCCAGCAGCCCAAGACAGGGCGGTAAAGAGACCCAGTACTTC
CASSPRQGGKETQYF
>NA|NA|TRBJ2-1|TRBV29-1
TGCAGCGTGCCGGGACACACGTACTCCTACAATGAGCAGTTCTTC
CSVPGHTYSYNEQFF
>NA|NA|TRBJ2-3|TRBV5-1
TGCGCCAGCAGCTTGGTTGGAGGGGGGGCCGGAGATACGCAGTATTTT
CASSLVGGGAGDTQYF
>NA|NA|TRBJ2-3|TRBV21-1
TGTGCCAGCAGCAAATTGAGAAGCGGGGGGGCGAGGGTCACAGATACGCAGTATTTT
CASSKLRSGGARVTDTQYF
>NA|NA|TRBJ2-7|TRBV2
TGTGCCAGCAGCTACACTACCTACGAGCAGTACTTC
CASSYTTYEQYF
>TRBD2|once|TRBJ2-2|TRBV11-2
TGTGCCAGCAGCTTAGGCCTAGCGGGGACCGGGGAGCTGTTTTTT
CASSLGLAGTGELFF
>NA|NA|TRBJ2-1|TRBV4-3
TGCGCCAGCAGCCAAGAGACTAGTAATGAGCAGTTCTTC
CASSQETSNEQFF
>NA|NA|TRBJ2-7|TRBV9
TGTGCCAGCAGCGTAAGGGCGGGGAGCTACGAGCAGTACTTC
CASSVRAGSYEQYF
>NA|NA|TRBJ2-5|TRBV2
TGTGCCAGCAGTGAAGAGATAGTGGCTAGCTTAAAACAAGAGACCCAGTACTTC
CASSEEIVASLKQETQYF
>NA|NA|TRBJ1-2|TRBV3-1/TRBV3-2
TGTGCCAGCAGCCAAGTTAATGGCTACACCTTC
CASSQVNGYTF
>TRBD1|NA|TRBJ1-1|TRBV7-9
TGTGCCAGCAGATCGGGACAGGGGAACGGTGAAGCTTTCTTT
CASRSGQGNGEAFF
>NA|NA|TRBJ2-2|TRBV6-2/TRBV6-3
TGTGCCAGCAGTTCCCTGCTAGTAGGTGGCACCGGGGAGCTGTTTTTT
CASSSLLVGGTGELFF
>NA|NA|TRBJ1-2|TRBV9
TGTGCCAGCAGCGTAGAAGCAGGGAACTTCGGCTACACCTTC
CASSVEAGNFGYTF
>NA|once|TRBJ2-6|TRBV6-5
TGTGCCAGCAGGGAGCCCGGGGCCAACGTCCTGACTTTC
CASREPGANVLTF
>NA|NA|TRBJ2-4|TRBV6-5
TGTGCCAGCGGGGGGGCTGGAAACATTCAGTACTTC
CASGGAGNIQYF
>NA|once|TRBJ1-3|TRBV29-1
TGCAGCGGCCGGTCGGGTTCTGGAAACACCATATATTTT
CSGRSGSGNTIYF
>NA|once|TRBJ2-1|TRBV10-1
TGCGCCAGCAGTGAAGGGGGGGGCTCCTACAATGAGCAGTTCTTC
CASSEGGGSYNEQFF
>TRBD1|NA|TRBJ2-5|TRBV11-3
TGTGCCAGCAGCCCCTTCCCGGGACAGGGGAGAGAGACCCAGTACTTC
CASSPFPGQGRETQYF
>TRBD1|NA|TRBJ2-7|TRBV6-2/TRBV6-3
TGTGCCAGCAGTTACTCGATCAGGGGGCGATCTGACTCCTACGAGCAGTACTTC
CASSYSIRGRSDSYEQYF
>NA|NA|TRBJ1-3|TRBV4-3
TGCGCCAGCAGCCAAGATACGGGTTTAGACTCTGGAAACACCATATATTTT
CASSQDTGLDSGNTIYF
>NA|NA|TRBJ2-3|TRBV24-1
TGTGCCACCAGTGATGGGGAGAGAAGGGGCACAGATACGCAGTATTTT
CATSDGERRGTDTQYF
>TRBD1|NA|TRBJ1-1|TRBV19
TGTGCCAGTAGTATGCCCGGGACAGGCTACACTGAAGCTTTCTTT
CASSMPGTGYTEAFF
>TRBD1|NA|TRBJ2-5|TRBV12-5
TGTGCTAGTGCTATTGGACAGGGGAAACAAGAGACCCAGTACTTC
CASAIGQGKQETQYF
>NA|NA|TRBJ1-6|TRBV30
TGTGCCTGGAGTCCCCCGTTGAGCTCCTATAATTCACCCCTCCACTTT
CAWSPPLSSYNSPLHF
>NA|NA|TRBJ1-2|TRBV6-5
TGTGCCAGCAGCCCAGGGTCGGCTAACTATGGCTACACCTTC
CASSPGSANYGYTF
>NA|NA|TRBJ1-6|TRBV5-8
TGTGCCAGCCGGGCCGTGAGGGAATGGGCCCTCCACTTT
CASRAVREWALHF